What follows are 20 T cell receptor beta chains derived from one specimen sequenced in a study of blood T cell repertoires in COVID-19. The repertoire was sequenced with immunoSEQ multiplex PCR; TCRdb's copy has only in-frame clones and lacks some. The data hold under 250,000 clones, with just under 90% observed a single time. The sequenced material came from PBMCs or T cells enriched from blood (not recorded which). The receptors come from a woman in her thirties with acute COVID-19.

CDR3 sequence: CAIRQGQTNYGYTF. CDR3 DNA: TGTGCCATCAGGCAGGGACAGACTAACTATGGCTACACCTTC. This sequence joins TRBV10-3 and TRBJ1-2; 7 bases agree with TRBD1. Looked up from germline, CDR1 is ENHRY and CDR2 is SYGVKD. J gave up 0 bases and V 6 bases, and 4 bases lay outside the gene matches. This CDR3 region has 14 residues.

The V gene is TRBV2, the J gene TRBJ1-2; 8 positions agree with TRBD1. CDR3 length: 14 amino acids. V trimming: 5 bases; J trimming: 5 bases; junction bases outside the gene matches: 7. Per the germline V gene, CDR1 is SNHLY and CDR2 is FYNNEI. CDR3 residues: CASSPGTGYYGYTF. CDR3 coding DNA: TGTGCCAGCAGTCCCGGGACAGGTTATTATGGCTACACCTTC. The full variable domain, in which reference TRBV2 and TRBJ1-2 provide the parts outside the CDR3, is EPEVTQTPSHQVTQMGQEVILRCVPISNHLYFYWYRQILGQKVEFLVSFYNNEISEKSEIFDDQFSVERPDGSNFTLKIRSTKLEDSAMYFCASSPGTGYYGYTFGSGTRLTVV.

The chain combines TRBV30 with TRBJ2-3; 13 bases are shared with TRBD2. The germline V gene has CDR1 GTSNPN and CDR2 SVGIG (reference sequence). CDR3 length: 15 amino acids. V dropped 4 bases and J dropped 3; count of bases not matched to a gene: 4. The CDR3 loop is CAWTPLAGGTDTQYF. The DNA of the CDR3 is TGTGCCTGGACCCCACTAGCGGGGGGGACAGATACGCAGTATTTT.

The CDR3 DNA reads as TGTGCCAGCAGCTCTCTACAGGGACAAGAGACCCAGTACTTC. Translating it yields CASSSLQGQETQYF. This chain uses TRBV5-4 with TRBJ2-5; weak D call: TRBD1 (6 bases). This CDR3 contains 14 residues. Trimming pared 3 bases from V and 2 bases from J, leaving 11 bases between. In germline, CDR1 is SGHNT, CDR2 YYREEE (reference sequence).

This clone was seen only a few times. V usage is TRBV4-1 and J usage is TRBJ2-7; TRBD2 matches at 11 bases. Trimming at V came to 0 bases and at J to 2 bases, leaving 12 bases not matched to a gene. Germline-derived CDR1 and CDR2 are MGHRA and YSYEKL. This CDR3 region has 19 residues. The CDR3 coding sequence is TGCGCCAGCAGCCAAGACACCGGGCGGACTAGCGGGCCGACCTACGAGCAGTACTTC. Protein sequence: CASSQDTGRTSGPTYEQYF.

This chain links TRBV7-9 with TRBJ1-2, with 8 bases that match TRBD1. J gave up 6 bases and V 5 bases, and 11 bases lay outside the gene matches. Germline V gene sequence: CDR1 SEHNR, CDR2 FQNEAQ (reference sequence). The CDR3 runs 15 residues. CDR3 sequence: CASSKTDRVADGYTF. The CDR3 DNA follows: TGTGCCAGCAGCAAAACGGACAGGGTGGCGGATGGCTACACCTTC.

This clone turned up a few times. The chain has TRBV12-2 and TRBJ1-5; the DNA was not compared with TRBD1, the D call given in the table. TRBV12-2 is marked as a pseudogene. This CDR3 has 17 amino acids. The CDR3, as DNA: TGTGCAAGTCGCCCCGGATGTGACAGGGCAAGCAATCAGCCCCAGCATTTT. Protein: CASRPGCDRASNQPQHF.

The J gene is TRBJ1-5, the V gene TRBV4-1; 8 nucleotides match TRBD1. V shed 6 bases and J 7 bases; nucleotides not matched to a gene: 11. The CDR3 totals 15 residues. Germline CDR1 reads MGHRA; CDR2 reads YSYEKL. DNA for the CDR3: TGCGCCAGCAGTCAGAAAACAGGGGGGTTCCAGCCCCAGCATTTT. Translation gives CASSQKTGGFQPQHF.

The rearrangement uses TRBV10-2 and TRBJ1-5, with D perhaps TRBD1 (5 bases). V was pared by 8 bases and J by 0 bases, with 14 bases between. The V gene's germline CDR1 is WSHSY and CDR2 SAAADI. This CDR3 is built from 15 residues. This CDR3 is CASARGGSSNQPQHF. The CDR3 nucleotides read TGCGCCAGCGCCCGTGGGGGGAGTAGCAATCAGCCCCAGCATTTT.

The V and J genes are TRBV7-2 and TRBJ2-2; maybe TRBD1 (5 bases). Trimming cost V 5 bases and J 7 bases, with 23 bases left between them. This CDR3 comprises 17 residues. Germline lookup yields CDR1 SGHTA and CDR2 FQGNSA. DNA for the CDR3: TGTGCCAGCAGCCCCAGACCCTTGGGGCAGGGCAACGGGGAGCTGTTTTTT. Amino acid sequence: CASSPRPLGQGNGELFF.

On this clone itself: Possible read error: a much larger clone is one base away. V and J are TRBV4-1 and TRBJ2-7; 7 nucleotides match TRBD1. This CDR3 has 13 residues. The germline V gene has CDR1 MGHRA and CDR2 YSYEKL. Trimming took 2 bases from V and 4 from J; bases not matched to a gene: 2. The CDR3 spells CASSQTGEYEQYF. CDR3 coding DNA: TGCGCCAGCAGCCAAACAGGGGAATACGAGCAGTACTTC.

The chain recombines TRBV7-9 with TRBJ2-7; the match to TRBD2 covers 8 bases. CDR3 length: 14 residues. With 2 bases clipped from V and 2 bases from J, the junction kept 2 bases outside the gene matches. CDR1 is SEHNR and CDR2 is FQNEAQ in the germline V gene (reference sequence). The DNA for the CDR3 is TGTGCCAGCAGCTTAATAGCGGGGCCCTACGAGCAGTACTTC. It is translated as CASSLIAGPYEQYF.

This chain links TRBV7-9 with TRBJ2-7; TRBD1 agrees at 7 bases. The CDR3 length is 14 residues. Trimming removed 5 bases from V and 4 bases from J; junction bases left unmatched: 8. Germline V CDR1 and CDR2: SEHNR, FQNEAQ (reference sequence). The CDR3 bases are TGTGCCAGCAGCCATGACAGGGTTTGGTACGAGCAGTACTTC. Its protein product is CASSHDRVWYEQYF.

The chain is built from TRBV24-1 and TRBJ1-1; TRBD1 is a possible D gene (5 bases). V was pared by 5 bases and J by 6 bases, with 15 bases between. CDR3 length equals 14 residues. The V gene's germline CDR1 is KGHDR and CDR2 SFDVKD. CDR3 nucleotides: TGTGCCACCAGTGGGGGGACGGGACTATCTGAAGCTTTCTTT. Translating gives CATSGGTGLSEAFF.

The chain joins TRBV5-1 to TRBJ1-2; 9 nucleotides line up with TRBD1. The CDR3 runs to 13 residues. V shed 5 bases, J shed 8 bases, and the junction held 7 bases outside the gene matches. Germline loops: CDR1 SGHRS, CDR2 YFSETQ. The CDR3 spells CASSSGQGMGYTF. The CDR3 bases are TGCGCCAGCAGTTCTGGACAGGGGATGGGCTACACCTTC.

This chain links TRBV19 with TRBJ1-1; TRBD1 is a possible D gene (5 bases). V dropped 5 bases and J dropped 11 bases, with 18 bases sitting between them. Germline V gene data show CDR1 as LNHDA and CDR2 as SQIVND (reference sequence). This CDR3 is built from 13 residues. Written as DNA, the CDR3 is TGTGCCAGTAGTGGCCTGACAGACGCTAGGGCTTTCTTT. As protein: CASSGLTDARAFF.

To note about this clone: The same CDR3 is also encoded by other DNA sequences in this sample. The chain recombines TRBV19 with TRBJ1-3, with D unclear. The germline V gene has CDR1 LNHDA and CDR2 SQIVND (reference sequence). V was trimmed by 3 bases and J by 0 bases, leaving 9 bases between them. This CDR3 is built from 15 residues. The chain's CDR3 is CASSIPPSSGNTIYF. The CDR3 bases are TGTGCCAGTAGTATCCCCCCCAGCTCTGGAAACACCATATATTTT.

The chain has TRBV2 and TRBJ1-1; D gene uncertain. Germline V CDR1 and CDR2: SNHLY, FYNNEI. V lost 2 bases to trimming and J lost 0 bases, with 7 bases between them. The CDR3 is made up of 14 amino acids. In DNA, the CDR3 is TGTGCCAGCAGTGAATACAGTATGAACACTGAAGCTTTCTTT. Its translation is CASSEYSMNTEAFF.

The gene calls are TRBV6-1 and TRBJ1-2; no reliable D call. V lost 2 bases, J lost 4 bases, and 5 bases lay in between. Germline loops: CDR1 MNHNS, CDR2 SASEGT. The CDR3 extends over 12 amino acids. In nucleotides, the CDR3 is TGTGCCAGCAGTGAAAGAGGCTATGGCTACACCTTC. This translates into CASSERGYGYTF.

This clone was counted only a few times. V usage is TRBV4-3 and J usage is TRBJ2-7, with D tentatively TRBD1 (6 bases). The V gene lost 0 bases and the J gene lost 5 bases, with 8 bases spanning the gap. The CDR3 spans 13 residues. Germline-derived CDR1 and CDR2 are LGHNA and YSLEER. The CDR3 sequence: CASSQDRGDEQYF. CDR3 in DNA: TGCGCCAGCAGCCAAGACAGGGGCGACGAGCAGTACTTC.